This TCR beta chain stems from a study of OX40 agonist ivuxolimab in advanced cancers. Broader study findings: Among patients with partial responses at 0.1-3.0 mg/kg, clonal expansion was among the lowest.

This table comes from immunoSEQ multiplex PCR, and its TCRdb copy is limited to in-frame clones, with some not included. The table shows some 65,000 clones, with over 60% occurring only once. A note on this clone: Antigen: not known.

V gave up 3 bases and J gave up 7 bases; unmatched junction bases: 8. CDR1 MGHDK and CDR2 SYGVNS come from the germline V gene. The CDR3 spans 15 residues. The source is an adult with an advanced solid tumor such as melanoma, head and neck, liver or kidney cancer. The sample here was CD4+ or CD8+ T cells sorted from blood, taken in a trial of the OX40 agonist ivuxolimab. This chain connects TRBV25-1 to TRBJ1-4; 7 nucleotides line up with TRBD1. CDR3 sequence: CASSDPQGMSEKLFF. The CDR3 nucleotides read TGTGCCAGCAGTGACCCACAGGGGATGAGTGAAAAACTGTTTTTT.